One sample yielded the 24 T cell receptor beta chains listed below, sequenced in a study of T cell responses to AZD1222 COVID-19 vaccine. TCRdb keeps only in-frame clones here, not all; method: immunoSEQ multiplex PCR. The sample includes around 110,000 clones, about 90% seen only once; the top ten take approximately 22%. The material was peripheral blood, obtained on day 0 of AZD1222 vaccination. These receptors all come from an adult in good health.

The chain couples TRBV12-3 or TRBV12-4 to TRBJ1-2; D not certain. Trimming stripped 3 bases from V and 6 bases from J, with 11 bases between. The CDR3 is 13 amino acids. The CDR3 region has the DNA TGTGCCAGCAGTTTTGGGGTTGGACATGGCTACACCTTC. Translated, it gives CASSFGVGHGYTF.

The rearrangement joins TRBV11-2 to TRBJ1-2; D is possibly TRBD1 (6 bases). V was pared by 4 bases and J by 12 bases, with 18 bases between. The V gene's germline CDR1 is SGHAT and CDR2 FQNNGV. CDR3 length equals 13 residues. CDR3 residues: CASSSPRDNRHTF. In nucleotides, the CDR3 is TGTGCCAGCAGCTCCCCCCGGGACAACAGACACACCTTC.

Written as DNA, the CDR3 is TGTGCCAGCAGTTCCATGCTAGGCGGGAGATCACCCCTCCACTTT. Encoded protein: CASSSMLGGRSPLHF. The chain uses TRBV6-5 and TRBJ1-6; D gene ambiguous. With 4 bases removed from V and 10 bases from J, the gap between germline ends came to 17 bases. Germline values: CDR1 MNHEY, CDR2 SVGAGI. The CDR3 sequence is 15 residues long.

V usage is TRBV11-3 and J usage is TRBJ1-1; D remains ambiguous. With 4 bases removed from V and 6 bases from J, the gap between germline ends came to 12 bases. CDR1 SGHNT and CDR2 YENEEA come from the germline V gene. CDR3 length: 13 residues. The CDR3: CASSSRRASEAFF. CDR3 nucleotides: TGTGCCAGCAGCTCCCGTCGGGCATCTGAAGCTTTCTTT.

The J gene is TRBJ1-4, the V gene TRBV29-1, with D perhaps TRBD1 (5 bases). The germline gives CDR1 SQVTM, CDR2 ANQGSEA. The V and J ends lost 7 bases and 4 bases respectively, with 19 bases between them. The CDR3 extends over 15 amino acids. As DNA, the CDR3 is TGCAGCGCCAGAGTGACAGCGGCTCTTAATGAAAAACTGTTTTTT. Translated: CSARVTAALNEKLFF. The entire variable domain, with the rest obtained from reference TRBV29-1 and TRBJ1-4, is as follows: SAVISQKPSRDICQRGTSLTIQCQVDSQVTMMFWYRQQPGQSLTLIATANQGSEATYESGFVIDKFPISRPNLTFSTLTVSNMSPEDSSIYLCSARVTAALNEKLFFGSGTQLSVL.

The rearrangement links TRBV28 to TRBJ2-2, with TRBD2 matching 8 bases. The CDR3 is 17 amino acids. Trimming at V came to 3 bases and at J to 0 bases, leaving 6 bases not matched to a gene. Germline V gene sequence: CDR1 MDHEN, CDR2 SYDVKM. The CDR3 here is CASSFPRTSPNTGELFF. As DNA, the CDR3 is TGTGCCAGCAGTTTCCCTCGGACTAGCCCGAACACCGGGGAGCTGTTTTTT.

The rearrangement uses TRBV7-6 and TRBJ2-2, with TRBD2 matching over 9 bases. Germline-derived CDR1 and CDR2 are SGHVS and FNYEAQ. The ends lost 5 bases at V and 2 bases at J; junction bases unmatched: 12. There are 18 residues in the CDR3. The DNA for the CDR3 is TGTGCCAGCAGCCCCAGGCGCGGGGGGGGTACCAACACCGGGGAGCTGTTTTTT. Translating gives CASSPRRGGGTNTGELFF.

The CDR3 spells CASSSGQGAVNSPLHF. DNA of the CDR3: TGTGCCAGCAGCTCGGGACAGGGGGCAGTTAATTCACCCCTCCACTTT. The chain joins TRBV13 to TRBJ1-6; 12 bases line up with TRBD1. After removal of 4 bases from V and 6 bases from J, the junction contained 4 bases not matched to a gene. The CDR3 is made up of 16 amino acids. Germline values: CDR1 PRHDT, CDR2 FYEKMQ (reference sequence).

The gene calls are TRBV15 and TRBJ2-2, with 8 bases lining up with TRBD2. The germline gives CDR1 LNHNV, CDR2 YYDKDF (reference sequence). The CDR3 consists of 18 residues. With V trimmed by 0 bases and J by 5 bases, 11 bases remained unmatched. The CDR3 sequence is CATSRDYPGSGGTGELFF. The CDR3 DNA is TGTGCCACCAGCAGAGATTATCCGGGAAGCGGGGGAACCGGGGAGCTGTTTTTT.

This CDR3 is CASSLDSTANEKLFF. The CDR3 bases are TGTGCCAGCAGCTTAGACAGTACAGCAAATGAAAAACTGTTTTTT. The chain links TRBV7-9 to TRBJ1-4; D is uncertain. Germline CDR1 SEHNR, CDR2 FQNEAQ (reference sequence). Between the trimmed V and J ends, which lost 1 base and 5 bases, there was a span of 11 bases. The CDR3 has 15 amino acids.

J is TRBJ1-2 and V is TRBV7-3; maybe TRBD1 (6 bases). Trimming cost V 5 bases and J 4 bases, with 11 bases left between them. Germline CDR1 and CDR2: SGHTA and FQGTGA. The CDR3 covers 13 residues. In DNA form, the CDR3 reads TGTGCCAGCAGCAAGGACAGCAGCTATGGCTACACCTTC. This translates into CASSKDSSYGYTF.

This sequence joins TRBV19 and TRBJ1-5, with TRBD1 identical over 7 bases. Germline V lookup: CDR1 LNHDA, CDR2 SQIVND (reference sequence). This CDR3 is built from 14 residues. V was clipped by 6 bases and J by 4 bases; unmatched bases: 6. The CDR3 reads CASRSRDRNQPQHF. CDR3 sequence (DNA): TGTGCCAGTAGATCTAGGGACAGAAATCAGCCCCAGCATTTT. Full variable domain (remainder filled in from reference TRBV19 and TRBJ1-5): DGGITQSPKYLFRKEGQNVTLSCEQNLNHDAMYWYRQDPGQGLRLIYYSQIVNDFQKGDIAEGYSVSREKKESFPLTVTSAQKNPTAFYLCASRSRDRNQPQHFGDGTRLSIL.

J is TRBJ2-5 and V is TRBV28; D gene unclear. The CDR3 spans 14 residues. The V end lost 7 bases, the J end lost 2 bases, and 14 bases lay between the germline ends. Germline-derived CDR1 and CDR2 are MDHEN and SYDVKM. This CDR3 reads CASTRAGFQETQYF. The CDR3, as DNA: TGTGCCAGCACCCGGGCCGGATTTCAAGAGACCCAGTACTTC.

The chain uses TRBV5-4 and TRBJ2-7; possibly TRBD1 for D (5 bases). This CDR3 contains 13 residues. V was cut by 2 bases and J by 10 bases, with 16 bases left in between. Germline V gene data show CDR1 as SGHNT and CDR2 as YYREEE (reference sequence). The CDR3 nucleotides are TGTGCCAGCAGCTTCGCCCCACAGGACGGACAGTACTTC. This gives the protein CASSFAPQDGQYF.

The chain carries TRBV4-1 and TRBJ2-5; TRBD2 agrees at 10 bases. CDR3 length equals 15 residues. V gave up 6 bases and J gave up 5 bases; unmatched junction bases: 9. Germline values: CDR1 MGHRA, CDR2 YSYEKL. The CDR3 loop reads CASREDSGGLETQYF. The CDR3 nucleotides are TGCGCCAGCAGGGAGGATAGCGGGGGGTTGGAGACCCAGTACTTC.

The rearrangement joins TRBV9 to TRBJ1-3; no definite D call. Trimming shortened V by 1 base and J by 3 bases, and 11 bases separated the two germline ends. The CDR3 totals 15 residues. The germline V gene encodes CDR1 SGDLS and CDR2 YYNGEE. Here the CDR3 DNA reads TGTGCCAGCAGCGTAACCTCGGGAAGTGGAAACACCATATATTTT. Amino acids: CASSVTSGSGNTIYF.

The DNA for the CDR3 is TGTGCCAGCAGTGAAACAGGGGACTATGGCTACACCTTC. It codes for CASSETGDYGYTF. The chain couples TRBV25-1 to TRBJ1-2, with TRBD1 matching over 7 bases. The CDR3 contains 13 residues. V lost 2 bases and J lost 3; bases outside the gene matches: 0. The germline gives CDR1 MGHDK, CDR2 SYGVNS.

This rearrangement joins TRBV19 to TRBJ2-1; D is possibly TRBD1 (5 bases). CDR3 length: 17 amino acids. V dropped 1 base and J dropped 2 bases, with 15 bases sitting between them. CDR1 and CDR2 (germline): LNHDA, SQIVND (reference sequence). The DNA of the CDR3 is TGTGCCAGTAGTATAGGAAGGATCAGGGTCCCCTACAATGAGCAGTTCTTC. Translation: CASSIGRIRVPYNEQFF.

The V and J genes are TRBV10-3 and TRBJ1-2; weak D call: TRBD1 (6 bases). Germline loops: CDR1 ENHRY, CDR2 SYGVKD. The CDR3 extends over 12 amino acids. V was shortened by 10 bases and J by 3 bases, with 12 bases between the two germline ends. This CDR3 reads CATSGGDYGYTF. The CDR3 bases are TGTGCCACGTCCGGGGGCGACTATGGCTACACCTTC.

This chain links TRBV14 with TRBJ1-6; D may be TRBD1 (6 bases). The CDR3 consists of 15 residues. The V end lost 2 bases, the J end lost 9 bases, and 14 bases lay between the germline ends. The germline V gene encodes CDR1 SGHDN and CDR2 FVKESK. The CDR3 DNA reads TGTGCCAGCAGCCAAATTGGGGGGCAAGGTTCACCCCTCCACTTT. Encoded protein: CASSQIGGQGSPLHF. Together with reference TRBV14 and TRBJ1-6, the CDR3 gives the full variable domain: EAGVTQFPSHSVIEKGQTVTLRCDPISGHDNLYWYRRVMGKEIKFLLHFVKESKQDESGMPNNRFLAERTGGTYSTLKVQPAELEDSGVYFCASSQIGGQGSPLHFGNGTRLTVT.

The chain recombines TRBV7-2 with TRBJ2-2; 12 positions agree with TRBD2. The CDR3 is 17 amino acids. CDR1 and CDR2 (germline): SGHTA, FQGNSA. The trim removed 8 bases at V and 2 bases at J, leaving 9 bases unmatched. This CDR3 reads CASRRASGGVNTGELFF. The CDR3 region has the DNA TGTGCCAGCCGTCGGGCTAGCGGGGGGGTTAACACCGGGGAGCTGTTTTTT.

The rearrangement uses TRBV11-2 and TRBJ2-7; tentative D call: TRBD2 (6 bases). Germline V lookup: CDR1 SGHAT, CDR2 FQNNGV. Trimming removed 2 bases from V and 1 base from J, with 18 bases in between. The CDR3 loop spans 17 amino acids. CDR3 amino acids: CASSLIRGGARSYEQYF. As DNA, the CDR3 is TGTGCCAGCAGCTTAATCAGAGGCGGGGCACGGTCCTACGAGCAGTACTTC.

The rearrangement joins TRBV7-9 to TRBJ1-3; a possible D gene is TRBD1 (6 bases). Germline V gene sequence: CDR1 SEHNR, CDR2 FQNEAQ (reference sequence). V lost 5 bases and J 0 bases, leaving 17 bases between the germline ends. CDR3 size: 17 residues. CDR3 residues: CASSPLLRGYSGNTIYF. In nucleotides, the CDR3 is TGTGCCAGCAGCCCCCTCCTTAGGGGGTACTCTGGAAACACCATATATTTT.

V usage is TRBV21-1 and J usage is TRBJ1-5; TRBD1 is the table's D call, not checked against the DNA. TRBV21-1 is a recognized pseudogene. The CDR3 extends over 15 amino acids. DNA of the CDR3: TGTGCCAGCCAGGGGGAGGACGCGGGCTATCAGCCCCAGCATTTT. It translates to CASQGEDAGYQPQHF.